The clone carrying this T cell receptor beta chain showed up just a few times. What it recognizes is unknown. A single record per CDR3 protein comes from TCRdb applying MiXCR to the 5' RACE reads. The data show a few hundred thousand distinct CDR3 sequences, with under 20% seen just once and approximately 12% held by the top ten. This sample was taken from a study of identical twins. Findings and limits, study-wide: Out-of-frame alpha sequences shared by twins were enriched for low generation probability. The study reached conclusions through statistical analysis that was cross-sectional, not following the same donors.

V lost 3 bases to trimming and J lost 3 bases; unmatched junction nucleotides: 3. The germline CDR1 and CDR2 sequences are ENHRY and SYGVKD. There are 14 residues in the CDR3. This chain links TRBV10-3 with TRBJ2-3; 7 nucleotides line up with TRBD1. The source of this sequence is a man aged 45-65 years in good health. The source material was naive T cells sorted from blood. CDR3 protein: CAISDRTGTDTQYF. CDR3 coding DNA: TGTGCCATCAGTGACAGGACAGGTACAGATACGCAGTATTTT.